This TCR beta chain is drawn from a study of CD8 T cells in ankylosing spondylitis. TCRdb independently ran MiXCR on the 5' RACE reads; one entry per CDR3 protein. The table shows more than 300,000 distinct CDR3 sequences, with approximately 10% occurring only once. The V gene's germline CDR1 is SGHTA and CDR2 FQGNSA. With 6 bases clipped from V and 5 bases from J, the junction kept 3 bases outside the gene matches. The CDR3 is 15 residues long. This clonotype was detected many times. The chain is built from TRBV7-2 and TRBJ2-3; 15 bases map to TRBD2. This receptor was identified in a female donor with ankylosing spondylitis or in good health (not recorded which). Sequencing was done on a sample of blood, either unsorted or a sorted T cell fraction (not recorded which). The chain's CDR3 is CASRKGLAGGDTQYF. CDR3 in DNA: TGTGCCAGCAGAAAGGGACTAGCGGGGGGAGATACGCAGTATTTT. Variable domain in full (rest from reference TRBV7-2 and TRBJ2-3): GAGVSQSPSNKVTEKGKDVELRCDPISGHTALYWYRQSLGQGLEFLIYFQGNSAPDKSGLPSDRFSAERTGGSVSTLTIQRTQQEDSAVYLCASRKGLAGGDTQYFGPGTRLTVL.